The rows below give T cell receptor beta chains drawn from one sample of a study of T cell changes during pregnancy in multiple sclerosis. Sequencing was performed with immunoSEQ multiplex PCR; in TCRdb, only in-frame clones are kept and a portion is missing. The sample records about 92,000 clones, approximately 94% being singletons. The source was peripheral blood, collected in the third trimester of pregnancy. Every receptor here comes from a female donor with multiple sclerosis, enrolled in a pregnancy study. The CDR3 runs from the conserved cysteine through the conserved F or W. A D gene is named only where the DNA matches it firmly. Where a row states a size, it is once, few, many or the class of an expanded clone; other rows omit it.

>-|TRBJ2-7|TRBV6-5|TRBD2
TGTGCCAGCAGTCTTGCGGGAGCAAACGAGCAGTACTTC
CASSLAGANEQYF
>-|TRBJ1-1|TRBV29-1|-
TGCAGCGTTCCCTCGGGGGGGATGAACACTGAAGCTTTCTTT
CSVPSGGMNTEAFF
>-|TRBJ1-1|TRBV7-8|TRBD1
TGTGCCAGCAGCTTTGAGAGGGGGCTCAACACTGAAGCTTTCTTT
CASSFERGLNTEAFF
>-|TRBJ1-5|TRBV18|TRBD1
TGTGCCAGCTCACCGGGACAGAACAATCAGCCCCAGCATTTT
CASSPGQNNQPQHF
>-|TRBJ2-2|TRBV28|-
TGTGCCAGCGGGGCGGGGTTCACCGGGGAGCTGTTTTTT
CASGAGFTGELFF
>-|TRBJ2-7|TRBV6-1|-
TGTGCCAGCAGTGAGCAGGGTATCTACGAGCAGTACTTC
CASSEQGIYEQYF
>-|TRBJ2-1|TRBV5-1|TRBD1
TGCGCCAGCAGCGCGGGACAGGGGAAGAACAATGAGCAGTTCTTC
CASSAGQGKNNEQFF
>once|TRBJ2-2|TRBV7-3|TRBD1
TGTGCCAGCAGCTCAGGGACAGTAACCGGGGAGCTGTTTTTT
CASSSGTVTGELFF
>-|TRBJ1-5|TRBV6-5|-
TGTGCCAGCACGATAGGACAAAGTGGGCAGCCCCAGCATTTT
CASTIGQSGQPQHF
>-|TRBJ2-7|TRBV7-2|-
TGTGCCAGCAGCCCCTATATACGGGACTTAGGGTTCTACGAGCAGTACTTC
CASSPYIRDLGFYEQYF
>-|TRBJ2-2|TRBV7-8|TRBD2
TGTGCCAGCAGCTTAGGACTAGCGGGAGGCACCGGGGAGCTGTTTTTT
CASSLGLAGGTGELFF
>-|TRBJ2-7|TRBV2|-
TGTGCCAGCAAGGCAGGCAGCTCCTACGAGCAGTACTTC
CASKAGSSYEQYF
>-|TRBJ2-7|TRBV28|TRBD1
TGTGCCAGCAGTCCAACAGGGGTCTACGAGCAGTACTTC
CASSPTGVYEQYF
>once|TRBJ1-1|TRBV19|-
TGTGCCAGTACCGAGGGGAACACTGAAGCTTTCTTT
CASTEGNTEAFF
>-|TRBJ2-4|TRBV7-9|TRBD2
TGTGCCAGCAGCTTAGTGCGAGCGGGAGGGCTTAGGTACATTCAGTACTTC
CASSLVRAGGLRYIQYF
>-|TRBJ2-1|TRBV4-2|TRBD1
TGTGCCAGCAGACAGGGGCCAACCTACAATGAGCAGTTCTTC
CASRQGPTYNEQFF
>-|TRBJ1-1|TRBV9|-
TGTGCCAGCAGCGTAGGTGCAGGGATGACTGAAGCTTTCTTT
CASSVGAGMTEAFF
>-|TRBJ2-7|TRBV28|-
TGTGCCAGCAGTCCGGGGGACAGCCCCTACGAGCAGTACTTC
CASSPGDSPYEQYF
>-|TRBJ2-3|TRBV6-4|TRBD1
TGTGCCAGCAGTGACGGGACAGGGGGCACAGATACGCAGTATTTT
CASSDGTGGTDTQYF
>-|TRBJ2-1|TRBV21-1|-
TGTGCCAGCAGCAAACCGGGACTAGCGGGAGAGCATGAGCAGTTCTTC
CASSKPGLAGEHEQFF
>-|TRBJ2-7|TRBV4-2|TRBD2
TGTGCCAGCAGCCGCTCTAGCGGGAGCTACGAGCAGTACTTC
CASSRSSGSYEQYF
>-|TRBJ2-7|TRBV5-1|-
TGCGCCAGCAGCTTGTTCTTCGGCGGGCTGAACTCCTACGAGCAGTACTTC
CASSLFFGGLNSYEQYF
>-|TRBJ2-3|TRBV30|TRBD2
TGTGCCTGGAGTGTAGCAAGCGGGGACACAGATACGCAGTATTTT
CAWSVASGDTDTQYF
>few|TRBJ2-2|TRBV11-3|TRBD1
TGTGCCAGCAGCCATGGACAGGGGTTCACCGGGGAGCTGTTTTTT
CASSHGQGFTGELFF